The next 12 T cell receptor beta chains were all read from a single sample in a study of T cell clonality in common variable immunodeficiency. Study-level points and caveats: Fewer deletions and N-nucleotide insertions were reportedly seen in common variable immunodeficiency TCR beta sequences.

No antigens are known for them. TCRdb's copy holds only in-frame clones and misses some; the assay was immunoSEQ multiplex PCR. There are some 19,000 clones in the sample, none observed a single time. Sequencing was done on a sample of peripheral blood mononuclear cells. The receptor source for this set is a human donor with common variable immunodeficiency.

This clone showed up just a few times. Read data end 3 residues before the CDR3 end; the end is taken from the germline J gene. The chain employs TRBV30 and TRBJ1-1, with D possibly being TRBD1 (5 bases). Germline assignment: CDR1 GTSNPN and CDR2 SVGIG (reference sequence). There are 20 residues in the CDR3. V shed 3 bases and J shed 0 bases, with 29 bases lying between them. The part of the CDR3 DNA that was read is TGTGCCTGGAGCTGGATGTTTTCGTTGGGTTTCAGGGATCTGAACACTGAA. This codes for CAWSWMFSLGFRDLNTE. The full-length CDR3 reads as CAWSWMFSLGFRDLNTEAFF.

This clone was counted only a few times. The read comes to an end 3 residues before the CDR3 does, leaving the germline J gene to fill in the end. This chain joins TRBV20-1 and TRBJ2-1, with TRBD1 matching over 7 bases. Germline CDR1 is DFQATT and CDR2 is SNEGSKA (reference sequence). This CDR3 has 14 residues. V shed 6 bases and J 0 bases; nucleotides not matched to a gene: 5. The DNA read from the CDR3 is TGCAGTGCACCGGACAGGAGCTCCTACAATGAG. As protein: CSAPDRSSYNE. The whole CDR3 sequence is CSAPDRSSYNEQFF.

To note about this clone: The read ends 3 residues shy of where the CDR3 ends; the end is completed using the germline J gene. The rearrangement links TRBV20-1 to TRBJ2-7; TRBD1 agrees at 9 bases. The CDR3 has 14 residues. Trimming at V came to 3 bases and at J to 4 bases, leaving 7 bases not matched to a gene. Germline lookup yields CDR1 DFQATT and CDR2 SNEGSKA (reference sequence). CDR3 DNA (partial): TGCAGTGCTAGTATTATGGGACAGGGTTACGAG. Its translation is CSASIMGQGYE. Given in full, the CDR3 is CSASIMGQGYEQYF.

Note on this clone: The read finishes 3 residues shy of the CDR3 end, and the germline J gene is used to complete it. V is TRBV7-6 and J is TRBJ2-5, with 8 nucleotides matching TRBD1. The CDR3 spans 16 residues. V dropped 3 bases and J dropped 4; count of bases not matched to a gene: 10. CDR1 SGHVS and CDR2 FNYEAQ come from the germline V gene. The sequenced part of the CDR3 DNA is TGTGCCAGCAGCTTGGGGGGTACAGGGGGAACAGAGACC. It specifies CASSLGGTGGTET. The CDR3 in full is CASSLGGTGGTETQYF. Using reference TRBV7-6 and TRBJ2-5 for the parts outside the CDR3, the full variable domain is GAGVSQSPRYKVTKRGQDVALRCDPISGHVSLYWYRQALGQGPEFLTYFNYEAQQDKSGLPNDRFSAERPEGSISTLTIQRTEQRDSAMYRCASSLGGTGGTETQYFGPGTRLLVL.

As to this clone: The CDR3 end falls 3 residues outside the read, so it is completed with the germline J gene. The V and J genes are TRBV7-9 and TRBJ2-3; D may be TRBD1 (6 bases). There are 12 residues in the CDR3. V lost 7 bases to trimming and J lost 8 bases, with 13 bases between them. The germline CDR1 and CDR2 sequences are SEHNR and FQNEAQ (reference sequence). The sequenced part of the CDR3 DNA is TGTGCCAGCAACCTAGAAGGGGGTACG. This encodes CASNLEGGT. The CDR3 in its entirety is CASNLEGGTQYF.

This clone is labeled medium-sized. The CDR3 extends 3 residues past the end of the read, so its final part is completed from the germline J gene. The chain links TRBV5-1 to TRBJ2-7; possibly TRBD1 for D (6 bases). The germline V gene encodes CDR1 SGHRS and CDR2 YFSETQ. This CDR3 has 14 residues. The V end was cut by 2 bases, the J end by 3 bases, with 12 bases between. The DNA read from the CDR3 is TGCGCCAGCAGCTTTACAGGGACCAGCTACGAG. Its protein is CASSFTGTSYE. The full CDR3 reads CASSFTGTSYEQYF.

This clone was counted many times. CDR3 sequence reads: CSALMGQGGPEAFF. The covered CDR3 bases are TGCAGTGCTCTTATGGGACAGGGGGGCCCTGAA. The chain combines TRBV20-1 with TRBJ1-1; 11 nucleotides line up with TRBD1. The CDR3 end is not reached by the read, which stops 3 residues before it; the germline J gene fills it in. Germline V CDR1 and CDR2: DFQATT, SNEGSKA (reference sequence). Germline trimming cut 5 bases from V and 6 bases from J; bases unmatched to any gene: 8. The length of the CDR3 is 14 residues.

There are a few counts of this clone. Read coverage stops 3 residues before the CDR3 terminus; the germline J gene supplies the remainder. V is TRBV7-3 and J is TRBJ2-5; tentatively, D is TRBD1 (5 bases). Germline V gene data show CDR1 as SGHTA and CDR2 as FQGTGA. CDR3 length equals 15 residues. V gave up 3 bases and J gave up 5 bases, with 16 bases separating them. The CDR3 DNA, read in part, is TGTGCCAGCAGCTTGGGGCAGCCAGGGATGGAGACC. It specifies CASSLGQPGMET. The whole CDR3 sequence is CASSLGQPGMETQYF.

This clone was counted between two and nine times. The read terminates 3 residues ahead of where the CDR3 ends, so the germline J gene completes it. The chain uses TRBV19 and TRBJ2-1; perhaps TRBD2 as D (5 bases). CDR1 and CDR2 from the germline V gene are LNHDA and SQIVND (reference sequence). The CDR3 extends over 16 amino acids. Trimming removed 2 bases from V and 3 bases from J, with 14 bases in between. The CDR3 DNA, read in part, is TGTGCCAGTAGTATAACTAGTCGGGGTATCTACAATGAG. Amino acid sequence: CASSITSRGIYNE. In full, the CDR3 reads CASSITSRGIYNEQFF. Drawing the rest from reference TRBV19 and TRBJ2-1, the complete variable domain is DGGITQSPKYLFRKEGQNVTLSCEQNLNHDAMYWYRQDPGQGLRLIYYSQIVNDFQKGDIAEGYSVSREKKESFPLTVTSAQKNPTAFYLCASSITSRGIYNEQFFGPGTRLTVL.

This clone occurred a few times. Sequencing ends 3 residues short of the CDR3 end; the germline J gene provides the rest. This chain joins TRBV7-6 and TRBJ2-5; a weak D match, TRBD2 (5 bases). The CDR3 runs 14 residues. Looked up from germline, CDR1 is SGHVS and CDR2 is FNYEAQ. Trimming took off 5 bases at V and 1 base at J, with 11 bases between the two ends. Incomplete CDR3 DNA: TGTGCCAGCAGCCCAGTTCGGGGCCAAGAGACC. Protein sequence: CASSPVRGQET. The whole CDR3 sequence is CASSPVRGQETQYF.

There are a few counts of this clone. The CDR3 is cut off 3 residues early in the read; its end comes from the germline J gene. The chain joins TRBV30 to TRBJ1-6; weak D call: TRBD1 (5 bases). Germline V CDR1 and CDR2: GTSNPN, SVGIG (reference sequence). The CDR3 loop spans 15 amino acids. Trimming stripped 0 bases from V and 6 bases from J, with 12 bases between. This CDR3 reads CAWSVWGTGNSPLHF. The CDR3 bases that were read are TGTGCCTGGAGTGTTTGGGGCACCGGTAATTCACCC.

This clone has only a few counts. Mismatch with germline at one junction end may stem from a read error. The CDR3 end falls 3 residues outside the read, so it is completed with the germline J gene. This rearrangement joins TRBV7-9 to TRBJ1-1; D is ambiguous. This CDR3 is 13 amino acids long. Germline CDR1 SEHNR, CDR2 FQNEAQ (reference sequence). The CDR3 is CSSSASFGTEAFF. Incomplete CDR3 DNA: TGTTCCAGCAGCGCCTCGTTCGGCACTGAA.